This T cell receptor (beta chain) came from a study of CD8 T cells in ankylosing spondylitis. From the 5' RACE reads, TCRdb called clonotypes with MiXCR, one entry per CDR3 protein. Here the sample spans 670,000 or so distinct CDR3 sequences, around 19% being singletons. In germline, CDR1 is SGDLS, CDR2 YYNGEE. V was trimmed by 5 bases and J by 1 base, leaving 14 bases between them. The CDR3 contains 15 residues. General study points: Existing reports had already noted some motif variants in reactive arthritis synovial fluid and blood. Fewer than 10 highly homologous variants made up a TCR beta motif that seemed to typify ankylosing spondylitis blood.

On this clonotype itself: Its antigen is not identified.

The sample taken for sequencing was blood, either unsorted or a sorted T cell fraction (not recorded which). The rearrangement links TRBV9 to TRBJ2-3; D tentatively reads TRBD1 or TRBD2 (5 bases each). The TCR originated in a male donor with ankylosing spondylitis. CDR3 sequence reads: CASSVSGTGTDTQYF. CDR3 in DNA: TGTGCCAGCAGTGTTTCGGGGACGGGCACAGATACGCAGTATTTT. The whole variable domain, filled in from reference TRBV9 and TRBJ2-3, reads DSGVTQTPKHLITATGQRVTLRCSPRSGDLSVYWYQQSLDQGLQFLIQYYNGEERAKGNILERFSAQQFPDLHSELNLSSLELGDSALYFCASSVSGTGTDTQYFGPGTRLTVL.